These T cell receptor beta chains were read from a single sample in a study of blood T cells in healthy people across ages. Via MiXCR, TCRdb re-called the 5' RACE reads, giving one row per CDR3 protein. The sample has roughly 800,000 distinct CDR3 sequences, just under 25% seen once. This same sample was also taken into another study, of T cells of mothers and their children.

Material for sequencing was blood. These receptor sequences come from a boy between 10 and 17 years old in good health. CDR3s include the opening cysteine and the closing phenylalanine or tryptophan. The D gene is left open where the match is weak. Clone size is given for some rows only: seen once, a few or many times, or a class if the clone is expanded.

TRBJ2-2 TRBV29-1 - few TGCAGCGTTGATAGTATACAAAACACCGGGGAGCTGTTTTTT CSVDSIQNTGELFF
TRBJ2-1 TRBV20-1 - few TGCAGTGCTAGGGGAGTATCGCAGTTCTTC CSARGVSQFF
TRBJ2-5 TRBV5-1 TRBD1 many TGCGCCAGCAGCTGGGGACAGAAAGAGACCCAGTACTTC CASSWGQKETQYF
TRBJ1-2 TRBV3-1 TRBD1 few TGTGCCAGCAGCCAGGACAGGGAGAATGGCTACACCTTC CASSQDRENGYTF
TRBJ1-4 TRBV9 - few TGTGCCAGCAGCGTAGGGACAGAGCATGAAAAACTGTTTTTT CASSVGTEHEKLFF
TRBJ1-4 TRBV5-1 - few TGCGCCAGCAGCCCACTGAAGTCTAATGAAAAACTGTTTTTT CASSPLKSNEKLFF
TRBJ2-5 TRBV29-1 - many TGCAGCGTTTCTTCCGGGACGAGAGAGACCCAGTACTTC CSVSSGTRETQYF
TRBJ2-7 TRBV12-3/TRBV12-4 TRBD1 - TGTGCCAGCAGGGATACAGGGGCAGGGTACGAGCAGTACTTC CASRDTGAGYEQYF
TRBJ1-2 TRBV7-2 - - TGTGCCAGCAGCTTAGTCATTCAGGGATCTAGCTATGGCTACACCTTC CASSLVIQGSSYGYTF
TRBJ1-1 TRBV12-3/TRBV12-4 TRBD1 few TGTGCCAGCAGGCGACAGGGGCTAAACACTGAAGCTTTCTTT CASRRQGLNTEAFF
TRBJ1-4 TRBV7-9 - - TGTGCCAGCAGCCCCGGGGGAGGGGCGGCAACTAATGAAAAACTGTTTTTT CASSPGGGAATNEKLFF
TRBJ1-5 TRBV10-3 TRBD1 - TGTGCCATTGGGACAGGAACAAATCAGCCCCAGCATTTT CAIGTGTNQPQHF
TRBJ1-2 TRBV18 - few TGTGCCAGCTCACCACCGAACAGTAACTATGGCTACACCTTC CASSPPNSNYGYTF
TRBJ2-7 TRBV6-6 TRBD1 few TGTGCCAGCAGTACGGGGAAAGGGGGCATCAACGAGCAGTACTTC CASSTGKGGINEQYF
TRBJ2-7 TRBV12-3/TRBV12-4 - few TGTGCCAGCAGGCCCTCAGGCGTTACCTACGAGCAGTACTTC CASRPSGVTYEQYF
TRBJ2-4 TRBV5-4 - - TGTGCCAGCAGCAAGAGACAGGATAACATTCAGTACTTC CASSKRQDNIQYF
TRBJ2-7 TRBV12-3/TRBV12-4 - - TGTGCCAGCAGTTTAGGGGGGATGGAGGAGCAGTACTTC CASSLGGMEEQYF
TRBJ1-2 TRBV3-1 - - TGTGCCAGCAGCTCGGGGCCGAGAAACTATGGCTACACCTTC CASSSGPRNYGYTF
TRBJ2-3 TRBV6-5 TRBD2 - TGTGCCAGCAGTTACAAACCAGCGGGGGGGTCGAGAGATACGCAGTATTTT CASSYKPAGGSRDTQYF
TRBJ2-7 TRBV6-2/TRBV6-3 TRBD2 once TGTGCCAACAGTAAAGGGACTAGCGGGAACAACGAGCAGTACTTC CANSKGTSGNNEQYF
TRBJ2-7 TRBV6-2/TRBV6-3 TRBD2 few TGTGCCAGCAGTTCTAGCGGGAGTGGCTACGAGCAGTACTTC CASSSSGSGYEQYF
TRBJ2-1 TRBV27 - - TGTGCCAGCAGTCCGGAAGCAGGGGGGTTCTACAATGAGCAGTTCTTC CASSPEAGGFYNEQFF
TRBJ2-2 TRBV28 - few TGTGCCAGCAGTCGCTCCCGGCGGCCAGCTACCGGGGAGCTGTTTTTT CASSRSRRPATGELFF
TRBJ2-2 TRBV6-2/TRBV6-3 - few TGTGCCAGCAGTTACCCACCGAGAGCGGGTGTGGGAACCGGGGAGCTGTTTTTT CASSYPPRAGVGTGELFF
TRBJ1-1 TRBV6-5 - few TGTGCCAGCAGTTTCTCGACGGGTATGAACACTGAAGCTTTCTTT CASSFSTGMNTEAFF
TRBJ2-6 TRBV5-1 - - TGCGCCAGCAGCTTTCCAGGGAACGGGGCCAACGTCCTGACTTTC CASSFPGNGANVLTF
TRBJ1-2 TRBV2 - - TGTGCCAGCAGTGAAGCCCCGGGTGCCACCGTGCCTCCAAACGATGGCTACACCTTC CASSEAPGATVPPNDGYTF
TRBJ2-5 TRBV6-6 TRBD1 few TGTGCCAGCAGCCTCGGGACAGGGACCCAAGAGACCCAGTACTTC CASSLGTGTQETQYF
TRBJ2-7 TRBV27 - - TGTGCCAGCAGTTCAGACAGGTTTAGCTCCTACGAGCAGTACTTC CASSSDRFSSYEQYF
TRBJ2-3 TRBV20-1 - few TGCAGTGCTAGACCATACCGGGACCGCCACAGAGGCACAGATACGCAGTATTTT CSARPYRDRHRGTDTQYF
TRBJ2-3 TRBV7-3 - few TGTGCCAGCAGCGGTCGTGAGACGGGAGATACGCAGTATTTT CASSGRETGDTQYF